The rows below give T cell receptor beta chains drawn from one sample of a study of blood T cells in healthy people across ages. TCRdb reprocessed the 5' RACE reads with MiXCR, giving one entry per CDR3 protein. Of around 990,000 distinct CDR3 sequences detected, 20% to 25% appear once; the ten largest clones hold around 0.75%. This same sample was also part of a study on T cells of mothers and their children.

What was sequenced was blood. These receptors originate from a girl aged 2 to 10 in good health. The CDR3 runs from the conserved cysteine through the conserved F or W. D genes are given only for firm matches. Some rows have no size entry. The others give once, few or many, or a class for an expanded clone.

TRBJ2-5	TRBV29-1	few	TRBD1	TGCAGCGTTCGCGACAGGGGGCCCCGAGAGACCCAGTACTTC	CSVRDRGPRETQYF
TRBJ1-6	TRBV7-9	-	TRBD1	TGTGCCAGCCCTGGGACAGCCGGGTCACCCCTCCACTTT	CASPGTAGSPLHF
TRBJ2-7	TRBV14	few	-	TGTGCCAGCAGCCAACTCGAAGATTATGGGGTGTACTTC	CASSQLEDYGVYF
TRBJ2-1	TRBV12-3/TRBV12-4	-	TRBD2	TGTGCCAGCAGAATCGGGACTAGCGGGGGCGGAGAGCAGTTCTTC	CASRIGTSGGGEQFF
TRBJ1-3	TRBV7-2	few	-	TGTGCCAGCAGCTCATATCCTGGAAACACCATATATTTT	CASSSYPGNTIYF
TRBJ1-2	TRBV6-5	-	TRBD1	TGTGCCAGCAGGGGACAGGAGGCCTATGGCTACACCTTC	CASRGQEAYGYTF
TRBJ2-3	TRBV20-1	-	TRBD2	TGCAGTGCGACTGGGCGGGGGAGCACAGATACGCAGTATTTT	CSATGRGSTDTQYF
TRBJ2-7	TRBV20-1	-	-	TGCAGTGCTAGAGGGGGGCGGGACTTTTCCTACGAGCAGTACTTC	CSARGGRDFSYEQYF
TRBJ1-2	TRBV29-1	-	-	TGCAGCTCCATCCCATCGGGCCTCGGGGGCTACACCTTC	CSSIPSGLGGYTF
TRBJ2-7	TRBV20-1	-	TRBD1	TGCAGTTCGTATGACAGGGGGAACTCCTACGAGCAGTACTTC	CSSYDRGNSYEQYF
TRBJ2-7	TRBV5-1	-	-	TGCGCCAGCAGATTAGCCCCCTTCACCTACGAGCAGTACTTC	CASRLAPFTYEQYF
TRBJ2-1	TRBV5-1	-	-	TGCGCCAGCAGCTTGGTAGAGGGGTACAATGAGCAGTTCTTC	CASSLVEGYNEQFF
TRBJ1-6	TRBV4-1	-	TRBD1	TGCGCCAGCAGCCTGACAGGGACCTCACCCCTCCACTTT	CASSLTGTSPLHF
TRBJ2-1	TRBV20-1	-	-	TGCAGTCCTTATACGGACACCTACAATGAGCAGTTCTTC	CSPYTDTYNEQFF
TRBJ2-7	TRBV6-1	-	-	TGTGCCAGCAGTGGGGTTTGGCAGGACTTC	CASSGVWQDF
TRBJ1-3	TRBV11-2	few	-	TGTGCCAGCAGCTTAACGTCTGGAAGCTCTGGAAACACCATATATTTT	CASSLTSGSSGNTIYF
TRBJ1-2	TRBV28	few	TRBD1	TGTGCCAGCAGTTTAGGGTTGACAGGGGGCCTCGGGGGCTACACCTTC	CASSLGLTGGLGGYTF
TRBJ2-3	TRBV6-6	-	TRBD1	TGTGCCAGCAGCCAAAAACAGGGGGAAACAGATACGCAGTATTTT	CASSQKQGETDTQYF
TRBJ2-3	TRBV5-1	-	TRBD2	TGCGCCAGCAGCTCCTCGGGACTAGCGGGATTACCCACGCAGTATTTT	CASSSSGLAGLPTQYF
TRBJ2-7	TRBV29-1	-	-	TGCAGCGTTGCGACAGTTAGAACCTACGAGCAGTACTTC	CSVATVRTYEQYF
TRBJ2-6	TRBV6-2/TRBV6-3	few	TRBD1	TGTGCCAGCATTAGGACAGGGAAGGACTACTCTGGGGCCAACGTCCTGACTTTC	CASIRTGKDYSGANVLTF
TRBJ1-1	TRBV6-6	-	-	TGTGCCAGCAGTCTTCCTCAGGGCGATTGGATGAACACTGAAGCTTTCTTT	CASSLPQGDWMNTEAFF
TRBJ2-1	TRBV12-3/TRBV12-4	few	-	TGTGCCAGCAGTCAAAGGTCTGGGTATGAGCAGTTCTTC	CASSQRSGYEQFF
TRBJ2-1	TRBV19	-	TRBD1	TGTGCCAGTAGTATTGGGACAGGGACTGGGGATGAGCAGTTCTTC	CASSIGTGTGDEQFF
TRBJ2-7	TRBV20-1	-	-	TGCAGTGCAACAGGGATGGACGAGCAGTACTTC	CSATGMDEQYF
TRBJ2-4	TRBV29-1	few	-	TGCAGCGTTGCCGTTGTTGAACGCATTCAGTACTTC	CSVAVVERIQYF
TRBJ2-7	TRBV12-3/TRBV12-4	-	-	TGTGCCAGCAGTCGAAAAGGCCCCTACGAGCAGTACTTC	CASSRKGPYEQYF
TRBJ2-1	TRBV7-3	once	-	TGTGCCAGCAGCTTCACCGCCTACAATGAGCAGTTCTTC	CASSFTAYNEQFF
TRBJ2-1	TRBV7-9	-	-	TGTGCCAGCAGCTCCTACGGGGGTTTTGAGTTCTTC	CASSSYGGFEFF
TRBJ2-2	TRBV11-2	few	TRBD1	TGTGCCAGCTCTGGGGACAGGGCAAACACCGGGGAGCTGTTTTTT	CASSGDRANTGELFF
TRBJ2-3	TRBV6-2/TRBV6-3	-	-	TGTGCCAGCAGTTACGGTCCAGGGATCGGCACAGATACGCAGTATTTT	CASSYGPGIGTDTQYF
TRBJ2-7	TRBV9	few	-	TGTGCCAGCAGCGTAGAAATCGGGTACGAGCAGTACTTC	CASSVEIGYEQYF
TRBJ2-7	TRBV27	few	-	TGTGCCAGCCGTTTATCGGTGGGCTACGAGCAGTACTTC	CASRLSVGYEQYF
TRBJ2-5	TRBV5-1	once	TRBD1	TGCGCCAGCAGCGGTACAGGGGTCGCAGAGACCCAGTACTTC	CASSGTGVAETQYF
TRBJ1-1	TRBV6-1	-	-	TGTGCCAGCAGGGCAGGGAAGGAACCGAACACTGAAGCTTTCTTT	CASRAGKEPNTEAFF
TRBJ1-4	TRBV4-1	few	-	TGCGCCAGCAGCCAAACGAAAACAGGGCTTAATGAAAAACTGTTTTTT	CASSQTKTGLNEKLFF
TRBJ2-5	TRBV28	-	TRBD2	TGTGCCAGCAGACCTACTAGCGGTAAAGAGACCCAGTACTTC	CASRPTSGKETQYF
TRBJ1-3	TRBV24-1	-	-	TGTGCCACCAGTAGTAATGGAAACACCATATATTTT	CATSSNGNTIYF
TRBJ2-3	TRBV7-3	few	TRBD2	TGTGCCAGCAGCTTAAAGCCCGGCGCGGGAGGAACAGATACGCAGTATTTT	CASSLKPGAGGTDTQYF
TRBJ2-1	TRBV7-3	few	TRBD2	TGTGCCAGCAGCTTAGCGACTAGCGGCTCCTACAATGAGCAGTTCTTC	CASSLATSGSYNEQFF
TRBJ2-7	TRBV19	few	-	TGTGCCAGTAGTAAAGGGGGCTACGAGCAGTACTTC	CASSKGGYEQYF
TRBJ2-1	TRBV7-8	-	TRBD2	TGTGCCAGCAGCCATCCGGGACAGCAAAAGCTAGCGGGGGCACCCCAACTTTACAATGAGCAGTTCTTC	CASSHPGQQKLAGAPQLYNEQFF
TRBJ2-4	TRBV4-3	many	TRBD1	TGCGCCAGCACCTTATCCGGGACAGGGGGCAATCCGAGCCATGGTATGGAAAACATTCAGTACTTC	CASTLSGTGGNPSHGMENIQYF
TRBJ1-3	TRBV9	-	-	TGTGCCAGCAGCGTATATGCAGGGGCCTCTGGAAACACCATATATTTT	CASSVYAGASGNTIYF
TRBJ1-1	TRBV28	-	-	TGTGCCAGCAGTTTTAGGGGTTCAGGGATCACTGAAGCTTTCTTT	CASSFRGSGITEAFF
TRBJ1-1	TRBV29-1	-	TRBD1	TGCAGCCCGACCTCTCTCTCAGGACAGGGACCCATTGAAGCTTTCTTT	CSPTSLSGQGPIEAFF
TRBJ2-2	TRBV14	many	TRBD1	TGTGCCAGCAGCCAATACAGGGGGCATCGAACCGGGGAGCTGTTTTTT	CASSQYRGHRTGELFF
TRBJ1-1	TRBV4-1	-	-	TGCGCCAGCAGCCAGGATGAGGGGGGCACTGAAGCTTTCTTT	CASSQDEGGTEAFF